These 19 T cell receptor beta chains came from one sample sequenced in a study of OX40 agonist ivuxolimab in advanced cancers. Using immunoSEQ multiplex PCR, the repertoire was profiled, and TCRdb retains in-frame clones only, with some absent. The table shows tens of thousands of clones, with approximately 91% occurring only once. This material consisted of CD4+ or CD8+ T cells sorted from blood, taken in a trial of the OX40 agonist ivuxolimab. These receptors were collected from an adult with an advanced solid tumor such as melanoma, head and neck, liver or kidney cancer.

The V call is TRBV5-6, the J call TRBJ2-5; possibly TRBD2 for D (6 bases). The CDR3 contains 14 residues. Germline loops: CDR1 SGHDT, CDR2 YYEEEE. The V gene lost 2 bases and the J gene lost 0 bases, with 8 bases spanning the gap. The CDR3 spells CASSLRGYQETQYF. The CDR3 DNA is TGTGCCAGCAGCTTACGGGGGTACCAAGAGACCCAGTACTTC. Full variable domain (remainder filled in from reference TRBV5-6 and TRBJ2-5): DAGVTQSPTHLIKTRGQQVTLRCSPKSGHDTVSWYQQALGQGPQFIFQYYEEEERQRGNFPDRFSGHQFPNYSSELNVNALLLGDSALYLCASSLRGYQETQYFGPGTRLLVL.

The chain recombines TRBV5-4 with TRBJ2-4; the match to TRBD2 covers 8 bases. There are 15 residues in the CDR3. Germline CDR1 reads SGHNT; CDR2 reads YYREEE (reference sequence). V lost 4 bases, J lost 7 bases, and 10 bases stayed unmatched. The CDR3 DNA is TGTGCCAGCAGCGCCACGGGAGGGCCGTTGAACATTCAGTACTTC. Translating gives CASSATGGPLNIQYF.

This chain connects TRBV28 to TRBJ1-1; D is possibly TRBD1 (6 bases). V was clipped by 9 bases and J by 4 bases, with 18 bases between them. The CDR3 covers 14 residues. The germline CDR1 and CDR2 sequences are MDHEN and SYDVKM. For the CDR3, the DNA is TGTGCCAGTCTGACAAAGGGGGTGGGCACTGAAGCTTTCTTT. It encodes CASLTKGVGTEAFF.

This sequence joins TRBV2 and TRBJ2-3, with 9 bases identical to TRBD2. The V and J ends lost 2 bases and 2 bases, in that order; junction bases with no gene match: 5. This CDR3 region has 16 residues. The V gene's germline CDR1 is SNHLY and CDR2 FYNNEI. This chain's CDR3 is CASSEPGLATTDTQYF. The CDR3 nucleotides are TGTGCCAGCAGTGAACCTGGACTAGCGACCACAGATACGCAGTATTTT.

This chain joins TRBV27 and TRBJ2-2; D is ambiguous. The CDR3 is 13 residues long. Germline V gene data show CDR1 as MNHEY and CDR2 as SMNVEV (reference sequence). V lost 2 bases and J 4 bases, leaving 5 bases between the germline ends. The CDR3 nucleotides are TGTGCCAGCAGTTTAGTACCCACCGGGGAGCTGTTTTTT. It codes for CASSLVPTGELFF.

V usage is TRBV28 and J usage is TRBJ2-1, with 8 bases fitting TRBD2. Germline V gene lookup returns CDR1 MDHEN and CDR2 SYDVKM. The CDR3 length is 15 residues. The ends lost 5 bases at V and 4 bases at J; junction bases unmatched: 7. The CDR3 DNA follows: TGTGCCAGCAGTCCGCTAGCGGGCCCTTACAATGAGCAGTTCTTC. Translated: CASSPLAGPYNEQFF.

The J gene is TRBJ1-5, the V gene TRBV7-3, with a weak D call TRBD1 (5 bases). The CDR3 spans 15 residues. CDR1 is SGHTA, CDR2 FQGTGA, per germline. Trimming stripped 6 bases from V and 7 bases from J, with 19 bases between. As DNA, the CDR3 is TGTGCCAGCAGTCTTAGAACCGGGGCGCCGCAGCCCCAGCATTTT. Its protein is CASSLRTGAPQPQHF.

The V gene is TRBV6-5, the J gene TRBJ1-3; TRBD1 aligns across 10 bases. Germline lookup yields CDR1 MNHEY and CDR2 SVGAGI. The junction had 3 bases not matched to a gene; V was cut back by 8 bases and J by 8 bases. This CDR3 is built from 12 residues. The CDR3 nucleotides are TGTGCCAGCTGGGACAGGGGAGACACCATATATTTT. Protein: CASWDRGDTIYF.

The chain employs TRBV5-4 and TRBJ2-6; D is unresolved. The CDR3 runs 15 residues. Between the trimmed V and J ends, which lost 7 bases and 2 bases, there was a span of 13 bases. Germline assignment: CDR1 SGHNT and CDR2 YYREEE (reference sequence). The CDR3 loop reads CASGLGRAGANVLTF. The CDR3 coding sequence is TGTGCCAGCGGCCTCGGACGGGCTGGGGCCAACGTCCTGACTTTC. Full variable domain (remainder filled in from reference TRBV5-4 and TRBJ2-6): ETGVTQSPTHLIKTRGQQVTLRCSSQSGHNTVSWYQQALGQGPQFIFQYYREEENGRGNFPPRFSGLQFPNYSSELNVNALELDDSALYLCASGLGRAGANVLTFGAGSRLTVL.

CDR3 loop: CASSLGGSYNSPLHF. The DNA of the CDR3 is TGTGCCAGCAGCTTAGGCGGGTCCTATAATTCACCCCTCCACTTT. The genes are TRBV11-2 and TRBJ1-6; D is unresolved. Trimming removed 1 base from V and 1 base from J, with 5 bases in between. Per germline, CDR1 SGHAT and CDR2 FQNNGV. CDR3 length: 15 residues.

The rearrangement uses TRBV30 and TRBJ1-6; D unclear. V was pared by 2 bases and J by 0 bases, with 8 bases between. The CDR3 loop spans 15 amino acids. Germline CDR1 reads GTSNPN; CDR2 reads SVGIG (reference sequence). The CDR3 protein is CAWSTGSSYNSPLHF. As DNA, the CDR3 is TGTGCCTGGAGTACCGGTAGCTCCTATAATTCACCCCTCCACTTT. The full variable domain, its missing parts supplied by reference TRBV30 and TRBJ1-6, is SQTIHQWPATLVQPVGSPLSLECTVEGTSNPNLYWYRQAAGRGLQLLFYSVGIGQISSEVPQNLSASRPQDRQFILSSKKLLLSDSGFYLCAWSTGSSYNSPLHFGNGTRLTVT.

The chain links TRBV6-5 to TRBJ2-5; 7 positions match TRBD1. This CDR3 has 13 residues. Germline trimming cut 5 bases from V and 5 bases from J; bases unmatched to any gene: 5. The germline gives CDR1 MNHEY, CDR2 SVGAGI. The CDR3 region has the DNA TGTGCCAGCAGTCAATACAGGGGTGAGACCCAGTACTTC. It encodes CASSQYRGETQYF.

This chain connects TRBV5-1 to TRBJ2-7; tentative D call: TRBD1 (5 bases). Germline V CDR1 and CDR2: SGHRS, YFSETQ. The CDR3 contains 13 residues. V lost 0 bases to trimming and J lost 6 bases, with 10 bases between them. The CDR3 is CASSLDLRAEQYF. The DNA of the CDR3 is TGCGCCAGCAGCTTGGATCTCAGGGCCGAGCAGTACTTC.

The CDR3 is CASSSVELQHF. The CDR3 nucleotides are TGTGCCAGCAGTTCGGTGGAACTCCAGCATTTT. The gene calls are TRBV28 and TRBJ1-5; no definite D call. Germline V gene sequence: CDR1 MDHEN, CDR2 SYDVKM. The CDR3 runs to 11 residues. V lost 4 bases and J 12 bases, leaving 10 bases between the germline ends.

CDR3 in DNA: TGTGCCAGCAGCGGGGGACAGGATGGCTACACCTTC. Protein product: CASSGGQDGYTF. The rearrangement links TRBV5-6 to TRBJ1-2; 8 bases are a match to TRBD1. Germline V gene lookup returns CDR1 SGHDT and CDR2 YYEEEE. This CDR3 spans 12 amino acids. V was pared by 4 bases and J by 6 bases, with 2 bases of the junction left unmatched.

The chain recombines TRBV6-5 with TRBJ1-4; TRBD1 matches at 7 bases. CDR3 length: 16 residues. Germline trimming cut 3 bases from V and 4 bases from J; bases unmatched to any gene: 8. Germline loops: CDR1 MNHEY, CDR2 SVGAGI. The CDR3 bases are TGTGCCAGCAGTTATCGACCGGGACAGTTTAATGAAAAACTGTTTTTT. Amino acids: CASSYRPGQFNEKLFF.

The chain is built from TRBV2 and TRBJ1-1; D gene unclear. This CDR3 is 14 amino acids long. From germline, CDR1 is SNHLY and CDR2 FYNNEI. Trimming left V 6 bases short and J 4 bases short, with 15 bases between. DNA of the CDR3: TGTGCCAGCAGCGAGGAGGCGGTGTCCACTGAAGCTTTCTTT. Translated, it gives CASSEEAVSTEAFF.

The rearrangement uses TRBV5-1 and TRBJ2-1; 7 positions agree with TRBD1. CDR3 length: 16 residues. Germline loops: CDR1 SGHRS, CDR2 YFSETQ. V lost 1 base to trimming and J lost 3 bases; unmatched junction nucleotides: 7. CDR3 residues: CASSLLGGFSYNEQFF. The CDR3 bases are TGCGCCAGCAGCTTGTTAGGGGGCTTTAGCTACAATGAGCAGTTCTTC.

V is TRBV6-1 and J is TRBJ2-7; 12 nucleotides align to TRBD2. CDR3 length: 15 amino acids. The V and J ends lost 6 bases and 4 bases, in that order; junction bases with no gene match: 7. Germline values: CDR1 MNHNS, CDR2 SASEGT. The CDR3 region is CASRLLAGGPYEQYF. Here the CDR3 DNA reads TGTGCCAGCAGACTGCTAGCGGGAGGGCCATACGAGCAGTACTTC.